The clone carrying this TCR beta chain is a singleton in its sample. The source of the sample is a study of blood T cells in healthy people across ages. For the second PCR, which ran for roughly 6 to 12 cycles, a sample-barcoded 5' primer and a J-beta primer mix were used. Each CDR3 protein gets one entry after TCRdb re-called the 5' RACE reads with MiXCR. The sample lists about 680,000 distinct CDR3 sequences; 45% to 50% were seen once. Germline assignment: CDR1 SNHLY and CDR2 FYNNEI. The CDR3 is made up of 12 amino acids. Trimming at V came to 5 bases and at J to 12 bases, leaving 10 bases not matched to a gene.

The sequenced material came from blood. This TCR was sampled from a woman aged 60 to 75 in good health. This chain joins TRBV2 and TRBJ2-7; 7 bases line up with TRBD2. DNA for the CDR3: TGTGCCAGCAGTCCCGGGAGCGGGGTTGGGTACTTC. It codes for CASSPGSGVGYF.